One and the same sample provided the 11 T cell receptor beta chains below, sequenced in a study of T cells in Graves' hyperthyroidism and ophthalmopathy. There were TCR beta CDR3 regions amplified from RNA transcripts. Carried out on the TCR CDR3, a first-round RT-PCR used the HTBI primer set. TCRdb passed the multiplex PCR reads through MiXCR, listing each CDR3 protein once. Among 200,000 or so distinct CDR3 sequences, roughly a sixth were seen once, and the ten largest hold 40% to 65%. Sequencing input: blood. These receptors all come from a woman aged 45-60 years with Graves' hyperthyroidism.

The chain joins TRBV4-1 to TRBJ2-7; tentatively, D is TRBD2 (6 bases). Germline assignment: CDR1 MGHRA and CDR2 YSYEKL. V lost 7 bases and J lost 5, with 18 bases in between. The CDR3 consists of 14 residues. The chain's CDR3 is CASTRERFGHEQYF. CDR3 DNA: TGCGCCAGCACCCGGGAGCGTTTCGGTCACGAGCAGTACTTC.

At least ten counts were recorded for this clonotype. This chain links TRBV11-2 with TRBJ2-7, with 14 bases lining up with TRBD2. Germline V gene data show CDR1 as SGHAT and CDR2 as FQNNGV. V shed 6 bases, J shed 3 bases, and the junction held 10 bases outside the gene matches. This CDR3 is 17 amino acids long. CDR3 in amino acids: CASRRLAGGPRDYEQYF. The DNA of the CDR3 is TGTGCCAGCAGAAGACTAGCGGGAGGGCCGAGGGACTACGAGCAGTACTTC.

The genes are TRBV6-2 or TRBV6-3 and TRBJ2-3; D not certain. Trimming pared 7 bases from V and 2 bases from J, leaving 16 bases between. The germline V gene encodes CDR1 MNHEY and CDR2 SVGEGT. The CDR3 has 15 residues. Here the CDR3 reads CASTPLGFVTDTQYF. The CDR3 bases are TGTGCCAGCACTCCTCTAGGGTTCGTCACAGATACGCAGTATTTT.

This clonotype turned up a few times. V usage is TRBV19 and J usage is TRBJ1-1, with D hard to call. V was cut by 5 bases and J by 8 bases, with 12 bases left in between. CDR1 and CDR2 from the germline V gene are LNHDA and SQIVND (reference sequence). CDR3 size: 12 residues. The chain's CDR3 is CASSPLQREAFF. As DNA, the CDR3 is TGTGCCAGTAGTCCCCTCCAGAGAGAAGCTTTCTTT.

This rearrangement joins TRBV12-3 or TRBV12-4 to TRBJ2-1; 13 bases agree with TRBD2. The length of the CDR3 is 18 residues. V was clipped by 3 bases and J by 2 bases; unmatched bases: 7. CDR3 residues: CASSFATSGRSPYNEQFF. The CDR3 region has the DNA TGTGCCAGCAGTTTCGCGACTAGCGGGAGGAGTCCCTACAATGAGCAGTTCTTC.

The J gene is TRBJ2-3, the V gene TRBV9; D is perhaps TRBD1 or TRBD2 (5 bases each). Between the trimmed V and J ends, which lost 4 bases and 0 bases, there was a span of 18 bases. The V gene's germline CDR1 is SGDLS and CDR2 YYNGEE. The CDR3 consists of 17 residues. The CDR3 DNA reads as TGTGCCAGCAGCTCTCCGGGACCTGAGGTTAGCACAGATACGCAGTATTTT. Translated, it gives CASSSPGPEVSTDTQYF.

The gene calls are TRBV19 and TRBJ1-1; D is perhaps TRBD1 (6 bases). V shed 6 bases and J shed 7 bases, with 15 bases lying between them. The germline V gene encodes CDR1 LNHDA and CDR2 SQIVND (reference sequence). There are 13 residues in the CDR3. The CDR3 nucleotides are TGTGCCAGTAGCCGGGACACGGACCTTGAAGCTTTCTTT. This gives the protein CASSRDTDLEAFF.

This clonotype showed up just once. V and J are TRBV4-2 and TRBJ2-3, with no clear D. CDR3 length: 13 residues. V lost 6 bases and J 0 bases, leaving 7 bases between the germline ends. Germline lookup yields CDR1 LGHNA and CDR2 YNFKEQ. This CDR3 is CASRDLSTDTQYF. The CDR3 nucleotides read TGTGCCAGCAGGGACCTCAGCACAGATACGCAGTATTTT.

This clonotype was counted many times. V is TRBV20-1 and J is TRBJ2-7; TRBD1 aligns across 7 bases. Germline lookup yields CDR1 DFQATT and CDR2 SNEGSKA (reference sequence). The CDR3 extends over 15 amino acids. The trim removed 1 base at V and 5 bases at J, leaving 11 bases unmatched. The CDR3 DNA follows: TGCAGTGCTAGAGTCGTTAGGGCAGGGGGAAACGAGCAGTACTTC. Translating it yields CSARVVRAGGNEQYF.

This clonotype was recorded many times. The chain employs TRBV5-4 and TRBJ2-7, with D perhaps being TRBD1 or TRBD2 (5 bases each). The germline CDR1 and CDR2 sequences are SGHNT and YYREEE (reference sequence). Trimming removed 2 bases from V and 0 bases from J, with 12 bases in between. This CDR3 contains 15 residues. CDR3 DNA: TGTGCCAGCAGCTTTATCGGGGCGAGCTCCTACGAGCAGTACTTC. This sequence encodes CASSFIGASSYEQYF. The variable domain in full, completed from reference TRBV5-4 and TRBJ2-7, reads ETGVTQSPTHLIKTRGQQVTLRCSSQSGHNTVSWYQQALGQGPQFIFQYYREEENGRGNFPPRFSGLQFPNYSSELNVNALELDDSALYLCASSFIGASSYEQYFGPGTRLTVT.

The sample holds a few counts of this clonotype. The V gene is TRBV3-1, the J gene TRBJ2-2; D unresolved. This CDR3 comprises 15 residues. Germline values: CDR1 LGHDT, CDR2 YNNKEL (reference sequence). Trimming shortened V by 4 bases and J by 0 bases, and 9 bases separated the two germline ends. CDR3 loop: CASSPAITNTGELFF. As DNA, the CDR3 is TGTGCCAGCAGCCCCGCTATCACGAACACCGGGGAGCTGTTTTTT.